Sequencing of this T cell receptor (beta chain) was carried out in a study of long-term antiretroviral therapy in people with HIV. Points from the study as a whole: Within the repertoire, clones expanded before ART were dominant at all time points.

Worth noting for this clone: Its antigen is unknown.

It was version v3.0 of the immunoSEQ assay that was run at survey level. Here immunoSEQ multiplex PCR was the method, and the copy in TCRdb shows in-frame clones only, minus some. The sample includes fewer than 20,000 clones, over 60% of them seen just once. This CDR3 spans 12 amino acids. V was shortened by 2 bases and J by 1 base, with 1 base between the two germline ends. From germline, CDR1 is KGHSH and CDR2 LQKENI. The origin of this receptor is a woman in her forties or fifties with HIV. The gene calls are TRBV18 and TRBJ2-3; D remains ambiguous. Here the sequenced sample was unsorted PBMCs, taken 2.5 years before starting antiretroviral therapy. CDR3 in DNA: TGTGCCAGCTCACCAGGCACAGATACGCAGTATTTT. Amino acids: CASSPGTDTQYF.